This T cell receptor (beta chain) was observed in a study of T cells in Graves' hyperthyroidism and ophthalmopathy. TCR beta CDR3 region amplification was performed from RNA transcripts. In the first-round RT-PCR of the TCR CDR3, the HTBI primer set was used. TCRdb re-called the multiplex PCR reads with MiXCR, one entry per CDR3 protein. The data show around 600,000 distinct CDR3 sequences, 16% seen once. Notes on this clonotype: At one end, the junction sequence differs from germline, possibly due to a read error.

The clonotype originates from a woman in her thirties or forties with Graves' ophthalmopathy. The source material was blood.

In DNA, the CDR3 is TGTGCTAGCAGCTTCGGGACATTGGAGACCCAGTACTTC. As protein: CASSFGTLETQYF. The V gene is TRBV7-7, the J gene TRBJ2-5; possibly TRBD1 for D (6 bases). Per the germline V gene, CDR1 is SSHAT and CDR2 is FNYEAQ (reference sequence). This CDR3 is built from 13 residues.